This T cell receptor (beta chain) comes out of a study of control samples from healthy donors and cancer patients. TCRdb's copy holds only in-frame clones and misses some; the assay was immunoSEQ multiplex PCR. This sample has tens of thousands of clones, with about 88% found just once. Germline values: CDR1 SGHTA, CDR2 FQGTGA. The ends were cut back, 6 bases at V and 2 bases at J, with 18 bases in the middle. The length of the CDR3 is 16 residues. This clone turned up a few times. This chain uses TRBV7-3 with TRBJ2-3; D could derive from TRBD1 or TRBD2 (6 bases each). The origin of this receptor is a woman aged 45 to 65 in good health. The sequenced sample was blood. The CDR3 is CASSARGGSITDTQYF. The CDR3 DNA reads as TGTGCCAGCAGTGCTCGAGGGGGGTCGATCACAGATACGCAGTATTTT.